Listed below are T cell receptor beta chains from one sample, sequenced in a study of breast tumors, draining lymph nodes, adjacent tissues. TCRdb reprocessed the multiplex PCR reads via MiXCR and lists one record per CDR3 protein. Of tens of thousands of distinct CDR3 sequences in the sample, roughly a fifth were seen once. Sequencing input: axillary lymph node tissue. All receptors derive from a female donor with breast cancer. Some clones in this sample may be carry-over from other donors' samples. The CDR3 runs from the conserved cysteine through the conserved F or W. A D gene is named only where the DNA matches it firmly. Where a row states a size, it is once, few, many or the class of an expanded clone; other rows omit it.

v_call: TRBV9; d_call: TRBD2; j_call: TRBJ2-3; clone_size: many; cdr3_aa: CASSVEFAGSGSTDTQYF; cdr3_nt: TGTGCCAGCAGCGTAGAGTTTGCGGGTAGCGGGAGCACAGATACGCAGTATTTT
v_call: TRBV19; d_call: -; j_call: TRBJ2-3; clone_size: many; cdr3_aa: CASSTLSGASDTQYF; cdr3_nt: TGTGCCAGTAGTACCCTTAGCGGAGCCTCAGATACGCAGTATTTT
v_call: TRBV5-6; d_call: -; j_call: TRBJ2-7; clone_size: many; cdr3_aa: CASSPWEGGTAYEQYF; cdr3_nt: TGTGCCAGCAGCCCGTGGGAGGGGGGGACGGCCTACGAGCAGTACTTC
v_call: TRBV6-5; d_call: -; j_call: TRBJ1-5; clone_size: many; cdr3_aa: CASRANSNQPQHF; cdr3_nt: TGTGCCAGCAGGGCAAATAGCAATCAGCCCCAGCATTTT
v_call: TRBV10-3; d_call: -; j_call: TRBJ2-3; clone_size: many; cdr3_aa: CAISESGGVTDTQYF; cdr3_nt: TGTGCCATCAGTGAGTCGGGGGGCGTCACAGATACGCAGTATTTT
v_call: TRBV12-3/TRBV12-4; d_call: TRBD2; j_call: TRBJ2-7; clone_size: many; cdr3_aa: CASGRLAGAIEQYF; cdr3_nt: TGTGCCAGCGGTAGACTAGCGGGAGCTATCGAGCAGTACTTC
v_call: TRBV19; d_call: -; j_call: TRBJ1-2; clone_size: many; cdr3_aa: CASSGIRDLNLRGYTF; cdr3_nt: TGTGCCAGTAGTGGCATCAGGGATTTAAACTTGCGGGGCTACACCTTC
v_call: TRBV28; d_call: TRBD1; j_call: TRBJ1-4; clone_size: -; cdr3_aa: CASSTHRGLTNEKLFF; cdr3_nt: TGTGCCAGCAGTACCCACAGGGGGCTAACTAATGAAAAACTGTTTTTT
v_call: TRBV4-2; d_call: -; j_call: TRBJ2-5; clone_size: many; cdr3_aa: CASSQGNQETQYF; cdr3_nt: TGTGCCAGCAGCCAAGGAAACCAAGAGACCCAGTACTTC
v_call: TRBV7-2; d_call: -; j_call: TRBJ2-3; clone_size: many; cdr3_aa: CASSFQGNGADTQYF; cdr3_nt: TGTGCCAGCAGCTTCCAAGGTAATGGGGCAGATACGCAGTATTTT
v_call: TRBV7-9; d_call: TRBD1; j_call: TRBJ1-2; clone_size: many; cdr3_aa: CASSLGPGQGRGYTF; cdr3_nt: TGTGCCAGCAGCTTAGGACCGGGACAGGGACGTGGCTACACCTTC
v_call: TRBV7-9; d_call: TRBD2; j_call: TRBJ2-2; clone_size: many; cdr3_aa: CASSLLTSGSWTGELFF; cdr3_nt: TGTGCCAGCAGCTTACTTACTAGCGGGAGTTGGACCGGGGAGCTGTTTTTT
v_call: TRBV7-2; d_call: -; j_call: TRBJ2-3; clone_size: -; cdr3_aa: CASSLIRGSSTDTQYF; cdr3_nt: TGTGCCAGCAGCTTAATCCGGGGGAGTAGCACAGATACGCAGTATTTT
v_call: TRBV6-1; d_call: -; j_call: TRBJ2-7; clone_size: many; cdr3_aa: CASSEGGARLYEQYF; cdr3_nt: TGTGCCAGCAGTGAGGGGGGAGCGAGACTTTACGAGCAGTACTTC
v_call: TRBV4-3; d_call: TRBD2; j_call: TRBJ2-1; clone_size: many; cdr3_aa: CASSQGLAGDNEQFF; cdr3_nt: TGCGCCAGCAGCCAAGGTCTAGCGGGAGATAATGAGCAGTTCTTC
v_call: TRBV6-6; d_call: -; j_call: TRBJ1-4; clone_size: many; cdr3_aa: CASSVIRSGNEKLFF; cdr3_nt: TGTGCCAGCAGTGTTATCAGGTCCGGTAATGAAAAACTGTTTTTT
v_call: TRBV4-1; d_call: -; j_call: TRBJ2-1; clone_size: many; cdr3_aa: CASSQVGRERRNEQFF; cdr3_nt: TGCGCCAGCAGCCAAGTCGGCCGGGAGAGACGCAATGAGCAGTTCTTC
v_call: TRBV7-9; d_call: -; j_call: TRBJ2-5; clone_size: many; cdr3_aa: CASSPPQGEEETQYF; cdr3_nt: TGTGCCAGCAGCCCGCCCCAGGGGGAGGAGGAGACCCAGTACTTC
v_call: TRBV3-1; d_call: TRBD1; j_call: TRBJ2-7; clone_size: -; cdr3_aa: CASSQDAGTGIYGQYF; cdr3_nt: TGTGCCAGCAGCCAAGATGCAGGGACAGGGATCTACGGGCAGTACTTC
v_call: TRBV4-2; d_call: TRBD2; j_call: TRBJ2-7; clone_size: many; cdr3_aa: CASSHGLAGIYEQYF; cdr3_nt: TGTGCCAGCAGCCATGGACTAGCGGGGATTTACGAGCAGTACTTC
v_call: TRBV5-6; d_call: TRBD1; j_call: TRBJ1-4; clone_size: many; cdr3_aa: CASSTRDRGEKLFF; cdr3_nt: TGTGCCAGCAGCACCCGGGACAGGGGAGAAAAACTGTTTTTT
v_call: TRBV19; d_call: -; j_call: TRBJ1-6; clone_size: many; cdr3_aa: CASSSARNSPLHF; cdr3_nt: TGTGCCAGTAGTAGTGCGCGGAATTCACCCCTCCACTTT
v_call: TRBV11-1; d_call: -; j_call: TRBJ2-3; clone_size: -; cdr3_aa: CASSLGAGFRSTDTQYF; cdr3_nt: TGTGCCAGCAGCTTAGGTGCCGGGTTCCGTAGCACAGATACGCAGTATTTT
v_call: TRBV12-3/TRBV12-4; d_call: TRBD1; j_call: TRBJ1-2; clone_size: many; cdr3_aa: CASSLTGQGSLSYTF; cdr3_nt: TGTGCCAGCAGTTTAACGGGACAGGGGAGTCTGAGCTACACCTTC
v_call: TRBV7-2; d_call: TRBD2; j_call: TRBJ2-7; clone_size: many; cdr3_aa: CASSLMASGFSYEQYF; cdr3_nt: TGTGCCAGCAGCTTAATGGCTAGCGGGTTTTCCTACGAGCAGTACTTC
v_call: TRBV6-6; d_call: -; j_call: TRBJ1-2; clone_size: many; cdr3_aa: CASSEQEGSYGYTF; cdr3_nt: TGTGCCAGCAGTGAACAGGAAGGGAGCTATGGCTACACCTTC
v_call: TRBV20-1; d_call: TRBD1; j_call: TRBJ1-6; clone_size: many; cdr3_aa: CSARTGGMSPLHF; cdr3_nt: TGCAGTGCTAGGACAGGGGGTATGTCACCCCTCCACTTT
v_call: TRBV20-1; d_call: TRBD2; j_call: TRBJ2-7; clone_size: many; cdr3_aa: CSARAFLAGPSEQYF; cdr3_nt: TGCAGTGCTAGAGCCTTCCTAGCGGGACCTAGTGAGCAGTACTTC
v_call: TRBV6-5; d_call: -; j_call: TRBJ1-1; clone_size: -; cdr3_aa: CASRGTHTEAFF; cdr3_nt: TGTGCCAGCAGGGGGACACACACTGAAGCTTTCTTT
v_call: TRBV11-2; d_call: TRBD2; j_call: TRBJ2-7; clone_size: many; cdr3_aa: CASSPREDLNYEQYF; cdr3_nt: TGTGCCAGCAGCCCACGGGAGGACCTCAACTACGAGCAGTACTTC
v_call: TRBV6-2/TRBV6-3; d_call: TRBD2; j_call: TRBJ2-7; clone_size: many; cdr3_aa: CASSYSSGKEYF; cdr3_nt: TGTGCCAGCAGTTACTCTAGCGGGAAGGAGTACTTC
v_call: TRBV30; d_call: -; j_call: TRBJ1-6; clone_size: many; cdr3_aa: CAWSVRTRSPLHF; cdr3_nt: TGTGCCTGGAGTGTTAGGACACGATCACCCCTCCACTTT
v_call: TRBV20-1; d_call: -; j_call: TRBJ2-7; clone_size: many; cdr3_aa: CSASTGPSFYEQYF; cdr3_nt: TGCAGTGCTAGCACAGGCCCTTCCTTCTACGAGCAGTACTTC
v_call: TRBV28; d_call: -; j_call: TRBJ2-3; clone_size: -; cdr3_aa: CASSLGVEDTQYF; cdr3_nt: TGTGCCAGCAGTTTGGGGGTGGAAGATACGCAGTATTTT
v_call: TRBV28; d_call: TRBD1; j_call: TRBJ1-6; clone_size: -; cdr3_aa: CASILRDSYNSPLHF; cdr3_nt: TGTGCCAGCATTCTTCGGGACAGCTATAATTCACCCCTCCACTTT
v_call: TRBV11-1; d_call: TRBD2; j_call: TRBJ2-7; clone_size: many; cdr3_aa: CASSPRRTSYEQYF; cdr3_nt: TGTGCCAGCAGCCCCCGGAGGACTAGCTACGAGCAGTACTTC